This T cell receptor (beta chain) came from a study of blood T cell repertoires in COVID-19. The overall study: Some COVID-19 samples were acute and others convalescent; all came from the United States, Italy and Spain. T cells, B-cell-depleted T cells, or PBMCs supplied cDNA or gDNA.

This clone was found once. In the original workflow: Reference gene primer amplification in the assay estimated nucleated cell counts. The method was immunoSEQ multiplex PCR; TCRdb's version includes in-frame clones alone and lacks a portion of them. V, J and clone size are taken as reported in that table, and D and trimming were inferred from the DNA itself. Here the sample spans fewer than 250,000 clones, about nine tenths being singletons. CDR3 length equals 15 residues. J was trimmed by 1 base and V by 2 bases; bases with no gene match: 0. Per germline, CDR1 KGHSH and CDR2 LQKENI. Material: PBMCs or T cells enriched from blood (not recorded which). The rearrangement links TRBV18 to TRBJ2-5; TRBD1 agrees at 11 bases. This clonotype was obtained from a man aged 30-40 years in a cohort exposed to, infected with or recovered from COVID-19 (not recorded which). The CDR3 DNA is TGTGCCAGCTCACCAGGGACAGGGGGCCAAGAGACCCAGTACTTC. Its translation is CASSPGTGGQETQYF.